The rows below give T cell receptor beta chains drawn from one sample of a study of cytomegalovirus exposure and HLA in healthy donors. Sequencing used immunoSEQ multiplex PCR; TCRdb keeps in-frame clones, though not all of them. The table lists some 250,000 clones, about 80% of them singletons, with more than 5% in the top ten. Sequences were obtained from PBMCs. The source is a woman aged 35 to 49 in good health and CMV-seropositive. Each CDR3 is given with its conserved first and last residue. D genes are given only for firm matches. Size values are once, few and many counts, or a class for expanded clones, and some rows have none.

d_gene: TRBD1
abundance: -
v_gene: TRBV18
j_gene: TRBJ1-1
CDR3aa: CASSFQGANTEAFF
CDR3nt: TGTGCCAGCTCATTCCAGGGGGCGAACACTGAAGCTTTCTTT

d_gene: TRBD1
abundance: once
v_gene: TRBV30
j_gene: TRBJ1-3
CDR3aa: CAWSRQGFSAYTTYF
CDR3nt: TGTGCCTGGAGCCGACAGGGTTTTTCAGCATACACCACATATTTT

d_gene: TRBD2
abundance: -
v_gene: TRBV10-3
j_gene: TRBJ2-7
CDR3aa: CAITGTNSYEQYF
CDR3nt: TGTGCCATCACCGGGACTAACTCCTACGAGCAGTACTTC

d_gene: -
abundance: -
v_gene: TRBV6-1
j_gene: TRBJ2-7
CDR3aa: CASGYRETYEQYF
CDR3nt: TGTGCCAGCGGATACAGGGAGACCTACGAGCAGTACTTC

d_gene: -
abundance: -
v_gene: TRBV4-2
j_gene: TRBJ1-1
CDR3aa: CASSQGAGVVNTEAFF
CDR3nt: TGTGCCAGCAGCCAAGGAGCAGGGGTTGTGAACACTGAAGCTTTCTTT

d_gene: -
abundance: once
v_gene: TRBV29-1
j_gene: TRBJ2-7
CDR3aa: CSVASPQSSYEQYF
CDR3nt: TGCAGCGTCGCATCCCCCCAGTCTTCCTACGAGCAGTACTTC

d_gene: -
abundance: -
v_gene: TRBV6-1
j_gene: TRBJ1-6
CDR3aa: CASREVSNSPLHF
CDR3nt: TGTGCCAGCAGGGAGGTATCAAATTCACCCCTCCACTTT

d_gene: TRBD1
abundance: -
v_gene: TRBV5-8
j_gene: TRBJ2-5
CDR3aa: CASSLEGSGTGPFQETQYF
CDR3nt: TGTGCCAGCAGCTTGGAGGGATCAGGGACAGGACCTTTCCAAGAGACCCAGTACTTC

d_gene: -
abundance: -
v_gene: TRBV5-5
j_gene: TRBJ1-2
CDR3aa: CASSLLQENYGYTF
CDR3nt: TGTGCCAGCAGCTTGTTACAGGAGAACTATGGCTACACCTTC

d_gene: -
abundance: -
v_gene: TRBV7-3
j_gene: TRBJ2-2
CDR3aa: CASSSGPGQNTGELFF
CDR3nt: TGTGCCAGCAGCTCTGGGCCGGGACAGAACACCGGGGAGCTGTTTTTT

d_gene: -
abundance: -
v_gene: TRBV6-5
j_gene: TRBJ1-2
CDR3aa: CASSPREGRYTF
CDR3nt: TGTGCCAGCAGTCCCAGGGAGGGCCGCTACACCTTC

d_gene: -
abundance: once
v_gene: TRBV11-2
j_gene: TRBJ1-6
CDR3aa: CASSLEQGYPYSPLHF
CDR3nt: TGTGCCAGCAGCTTAGAGCAGGGCTACCCCTATTCACCCCTCCACTTT

d_gene: TRBD1
abundance: -
v_gene: TRBV5-5
j_gene: TRBJ1-1
CDR3aa: CASSQDRSYTEAFF
CDR3nt: TGTGCCAGCAGCCAGGACAGGAGTTACACTGAAGCTTTCTTT

d_gene: TRBD2
abundance: -
v_gene: TRBV25-1
j_gene: TRBJ2-7
CDR3aa: CASSEYRNRPGLASEQYF
CDR3nt: TGTGCCAGCAGTGAATATAGGAACAGACCGGGACTAGCAAGCGAGCAGTACTTC

d_gene: -
abundance: -
v_gene: TRBV28
j_gene: TRBJ1-1
CDR3aa: CASSFLTEAFF
CDR3nt: TGTGCCAGCAGTTTTCTAACTGAAGCTTTCTTT

d_gene: -
abundance: few
v_gene: TRBV19
j_gene: TRBJ1-4
CDR3aa: CASSIAGDPSTNEKLFF
CDR3nt: TGTGCCAGTAGTATAGCAGGGGATCCCTCAACTAATGAAAAACTGTTTTTT

d_gene: TRBD1
abundance: -
v_gene: TRBV14
j_gene: TRBJ2-7
CDR3aa: CASSLSRTGFYIEQYF
CDR3nt: TGTGCCAGCAGCCTTTCGAGGACAGGATTCTACATCGAGCAGTACTTC

d_gene: TRBD1
abundance: -
v_gene: TRBV6-6
j_gene: TRBJ1-5
CDR3aa: CASSPGGEVSNQPQHF
CDR3nt: TGTGCCAGCAGCCCAGGGGGCGAGGTCAGCAATCAGCCCCAGCATTTT

d_gene: -
abundance: -
v_gene: TRBV5-1
j_gene: TRBJ1-3
CDR3aa: CASSSQQGLSGNTIYF
CDR3nt: TGCGCCAGCAGCTCCCAACAGGGTCTCTCTGGAAACACCATATATTTT